This is a list of T cell receptor beta chains from one sample in a study of cytomegalovirus exposure and HLA in healthy donors. TCRdb keeps only in-frame clones here, not all; method: immunoSEQ multiplex PCR. Of some 170,000 clones detected, approximately 82% appear once; the ten largest clones hold roughly 2%. The sequenced sample consisted of PBMCs. These receptors came from a woman aged 30 to 39 in good health and CMV-seronegative. CDR3s include the opening cysteine and the closing phenylalanine or tryptophan. A D gene is named only where the DNA matches it firmly. The size entry is marked missing in some rows and otherwise reads once, few, many or a size class.

v_gene,len,abundance,j_gene,d_gene,CDR3aa,CDR3nt
TRBV5-1,13,-,TRBJ1-1,-,CASSLVGGSEAFF,TGCGCCAGCAGCTTGGTAGGAGGGTCTGAAGCTTTCTTT
TRBV6-4,14,-,TRBJ2-3,TRBD1,CASRPGTGGDTQYF,TGTGCCAGCAGGCCCGGGACAGGGGGTGATACGCAGTATTTT
TRBV28,12,-,TRBJ1-1,-,CASSLGLPEAFF,TGTGCCAGCAGTTTAGGGCTGCCTGAAGCTTTCTTT
TRBV28,12,-,TRBJ2-6,-,CASSFARKGLTF,TGTGCCAGCAGTTTTGCTAGGAAAGGCCTGACTTTC
TRBV28,12,-,TRBJ1-2,-,CASTRPNYGYTF,TGTGCCAGCACCAGGCCTAACTATGGCTACACCTTC
TRBV2,15,-,TRBJ2-2,-,CASTARGGDTGELFF,TGTGCCAGCACCGCGAGGGGCGGGGACACCGGGGAGCTGTTTTTT
TRBV28,14,-,TRBJ2-7,-,CASSSNRPSYEQYF,TGTGCCAGCAGTTCGAACAGGCCCTCCTACGAGCAGTACTTC
TRBV5-1,14,-,TRBJ2-7,-,CASSLGVPSYEQYF,TGCGCCAGCAGCTTGGGAGTACCCTCCTACGAGCAGTACTTC
TRBV11-2,15,-,TRBJ1-3,-,CASSLAGSAGNTIYF,TGTGCCAGCAGCTTAGCCGGGTCAGCTGGAAACACCATATATTTT
TRBV7-2,14,-,TRBJ1-2,TRBD1,CASSSGQGNYGYTF,TGTGCCAGCAGCTCCGGACAGGGTAACTATGGCTACACCTTC
TRBV7-2,16,once,TRBJ1-2,-,CASSPGALQPNYGYTF,TGTGCCAGCAGCCCTGGGGCCCTACAACCCAACTATGGCTACACCTTC
TRBV5-6,15,-,TRBJ2-3,TRBD2,CASSLSGGVTDTQYF,TGTGCCAGCAGCTTGAGCGGGGGGGTCACAGATACGCAGTATTTT
TRBV7-9,15,-,TRBJ2-5,-,CASSLALSDFGTQYF,TGTGCCAGCAGCTTAGCGCTTTCAGACTTTGGGACCCAGTACTTC
TRBV5-6,12,once,TRBJ1-2,-,CASSRVDYGYTF,TGTGCCAGTTCCAGGGTCGACTATGGCTACACCTTC
TRBV5-6,14,-,TRBJ2-5,-,CASSSLGASETQYF,TGTGCCAGCAGCTCCCTAGGGGCATCGGAGACCCAGTACTTC
TRBV4-1,16,-,TRBJ2-1,TRBD2,CASSLPLAGGGNEQFF,TGCGCCAGCAGCCTACCACTAGCGGGAGGAGGAAATGAGCAGTTCTTC
TRBV6-5,14,-,TRBJ2-3,-,CASSYIGGTDTQYF,TGTGCCAGCAGTTACATCGGGGGCACAGATACGCAGTATTTT
TRBV9,15,-,TRBJ2-5,TRBD1,CASTKDRGGQETQYF,TGTGCCAGCACCAAGGACAGGGGCGGCCAAGAGACCCAGTACTTC
TRBV9,15,-,TRBJ2-7,-,CASSATGDFIDEQYF,TGTGCCAGCAGCGCCACAGGGGACTTTATCGACGAGCAGTACTTC
TRBV28,16,-,TRBJ1-4,-,CASRPQVGARNEKLFF,TGTGCCAGCAGACCTCAGGTCGGCGCCCGGAATGAAAAACTGTTTTTT
TRBV9,14,-,TRBJ2-2,-,CASSASGAAGELFF,TGTGCCAGCAGCGCATCAGGGGCCGCCGGGGAGCTGTTTTTT
TRBV19,18,few,TRBJ2-1,TRBD2,CASSTLAGGRPFYNEQFF,TGTGCCAGTAGTACACTAGCGGGGGGTCGCCCTTTCTACAATGAGCAGTTCTTC
TRBV6-1,12,-,TRBJ2-7,-,CASSESSYEQYF,TGTGCCAGCAGCGAGAGCTCCTACGAGCAGTACTTC
TRBV5-1,14,-,TRBJ1-1,-,CASSVDNPGTEAFF,TGCGCCAGCAGCGTGGACAATCCTGGCACTGAAGCTTTCTTT
TRBV28,15,-,TRBJ2-4,TRBD1,CASSLAGTGKNIQYF,TGTGCCAGCAGTTTGGCGGGGACAGGCAAAAACATTCAGTACTTC
TRBV18,14,-,TRBJ1-2,TRBD1,CASSPPGQNYGYTF,TGTGCCAGCTCACCCCCGGGACAGAACTATGGCTACACCTTC
TRBV10-3,15,-,TRBJ2-7,TRBD1,CAIRPTGTGSYEQYF,TGTGCCATCAGACCCACCGGGACAGGGAGCTATGAGCAGTACTTC
TRBV5-1,14,-,TRBJ1-2,-,CASSLEGSLYGYTF,TGCGCCAGCAGCTTGGAGGGGTCCCTCTATGGCTACACCTTC
TRBV18,15,-,TRBJ1-1,-,CASSTRTEMNTEAFF,TGTGCCAGCTCCACTCGGACTGAGATGAACACTGAAGCTTTCTTT